The text below deals with one T cell receptor beta chain. It has no known antigen specificity. The input lacks base qualities; no much larger clone sits a single base away. The entry originates in a study of blood T cells in healthy people across ages (dated by TCRdb to between 2014 and 2017). With respect to the entire study: In model experiments, template switching captured roughly one uniquely barcoded TCR beta cDNA molecule for every two T cells. Using deep sequencing normalized with unique cDNA molecular identifiers, the study measured how TCR beta repertoire diversity changes with age. The donors were split into four age groups: young (average about 15 years), middle-aged (39), aged (62) and long-lived (roughly 88). To avoid experimental bias, donors of different ages were spread randomly across the sequencing lanes. For two donors (one aged 18 to 30 and one aged 80 or older), the study analyzed two additional independent replicas of 1 million unique cDNA reads from the same blood draw.

The donors were around 39 Caucasian individuals from Russia, aged about 6 to 100 years, who were systemically healthy. Each donor gave ten milliliters of peripheral blood, collected into EDTA-treated Vacutainer tubes. Ficoll-Paque density-gradient centrifugation was used to isolate PBMCs, with at least 6 million obtained per sample. Total RNA, at least 5.5 micrograms per sample, was extracted from PBMCs with Trizol reagent. For every donor, an aliquot of PBMCs went through flow cytometry to measure the percentages of naive CD45RAhigh/CD27high T cells. The method was 5' RACE. The sample was run on an Illumina HiSeq 2500. A second roughly 6 to 11 cycle PCR used a sample-barcoded 5' primer and a J-beta primer mix. A template-switch 5' adaptor carrying 12 random nucleotides introduced a unique molecular identifier onto each TCR beta cDNA molecule. At least 2.5 million CDR3-containing paired-end reads were obtained from each sample. All of the RNA was converted into first-strand cDNA using the Mint cDNA synthesis kit, with a TRBC-specific oligonucleotide serving as the primer. Following uracil-DNA glycosylase treatment, a first 18-cycle PCR with universal primers M1SS and BC2_uni_R was performed on all cDNA. On the authors' methods: Normalization of each sample was performed by random selection of 1 million high-quality reads, each carrying a distinct molecular identifier. Reads with shared molecular identifiers were discarded instead of being binned into consensus sequences. MiTCR, set to a Q25 quality threshold and the strictest error-elimination algorithm, was used for CDR3 identification, clonotype clustering and error correction. A nonparametric unseen species model with Euler transformation was used to estimate lower-bound total TCR beta diversity. Starting from the raw public reads, TCRdb applied fastp trimming at Q25, assembled clones with MiXCR and retained in-frame beta chains. One record per CDR3 amino acid sequence lists the most common genes and DNA. The V and J calls reflect TCRdb's pipeline rather than the authors' work. Here the sample has hundreds of thousands of distinct CDR3 sequences; about 28% occur a single time. 15% to 20% of the sample lies in the top ten.

Study-wide findings and limitations: Observed TCR beta diversity per million T cells fell roughly linearly with age, and a significant reduction was already apparent by age around 36. The percentage of naive T cells measured by flow cytometry correlated strongly with observed TCR beta diversity. Because profiling used bulk unsorted PBMCs, naive and antigen-experienced compartments could not be compared conclusively. The long-lived group showed more naive CD4+ T cells, fewer expanded clones and increased TCR diversity than the aged group, suggesting age selection. Estimates of total diversity from one million sequenced T cells were regarded as lower bounds and underestimates. Because donor CMV infection status was unknown, age-related changes in expanded clonotypes were potentially confounded.

The CDR1 and CDR2 encoded by the germline V gene (reference sequence) are PRHDT and FYEKMQ. Including the terminal cysteine and phenylalanine, the CDR3 comprises 12 residues. Just CDR3 DNA is preserved here, 36 bases in frame from base 1. V loses 5 bases of germline sequence and J loses 11 bases, and the interval between the two ends is 15 bases. The sample was blood. This chain joins TRBV13 to TRBJ1-1, with TRBD1 as a weak D call on 5 bases. The sequence derives from an elderly woman in good health. CDR3 sequence: CASSRTGGTAFF. Read as DNA, the sequence is TGTGCCAGCAGCCGGACCGGGGGTACGGCTTTCTTT.